A selection of T cell receptor beta chains follows, all from one sample in a study of glioma-infiltrating T cells. TCRdb independently ran MiXCR on the multiplex PCR reads; one entry per CDR3 protein. Here the sample spans 300,000 to 450,000 distinct CDR3 sequences, 41% being singletons. Sequences were obtained from glioma tissue, nonneoplastic brain tissue, or PBMCs (not recorded which). Receptors were obtained from a human donor with low-grade glioma or glioblastoma, undergoing nonglioma brain surgery, or in good health (not recorded which). Both conserved end residues are part of each CDR3. A D gene is named only where the DNA matches it firmly. A clone size is listed for some rows: how often the clone was seen (once, few, many), or a class if it is expanded.

j_call clone_size v_call cdr3_length d_call cdr3_aa cdr3_nt
TRBJ2-1 . TRBV7-2 15 . CASSKGGGRGSVQFF TGTGCCAGCAGTAAGGGGGGCGGGAGAGGGAGTGTGCAGTTCTTC
TRBJ1-5 many TRBV28 15 TRBD1 CASNSGQGGYQPQHF TGTGCCAGCAACTCGGGACAGGGGGGATATCAGCCCCAGCATTTT
TRBJ2-4 many TRBV28 16 TRBD2 CASSFPGLASKNIQYF TGTGCCAGCAGTTTTCCGGGACTAGCGAGCAAAAACATTCAGTACTTC
TRBJ2-5 few TRBV2 15 . CASSVDLGDQETQYF TGTGCCAGCAGTGTCGACCTCGGGGACCAAGAGACCCAGTACTTC
TRBJ2-3 . TRBV2 16 TRBD2 CASSEVLAGAADTQYF TGTGCCAGCAGCGAAGTCCTAGCGGGAGCCGCAGATACGCAGTATTTT
TRBJ1-6 . TRBV7-9 15 . CASSPDAGSNSPLHF TGTGCCAGCAGCCCCGATGCAGGGAGTAATTCACCCCTCCACTTT
TRBJ1-3 . TRBV24-1 16 TRBD1 CATSEDRDFAGNTIYF TGTGCCACCAGTGAGGACAGGGACTTCGCTGGAAACACCATATATTTT
TRBJ2-6 . TRBV20-1 17 . CSAISPRLPSGANFLTF TGCAGTGCTATTTCCCCGAGACTGCCCTCTGGGGCCAACTTCCTGACTTTC
TRBJ1-2 . TRBV27 15 TRBD1 CASRPHRAGGYGYTF TGTGCCAGCAGACCCCACAGGGCAGGGGGCTATGGCTACACCTTC
TRBJ1-5 few TRBV6-9 18 . CASSYSLFGVSSHQPQHF TGTGCCAGCAGTTACAGTTTGTTTGGAGTTTCATCTCATCAGCCCCAGCATTTT
TRBJ2-5 many TRBV6-1 13 . CASSPPPKETQYF TGTGCCAGCAGCCCCCCCCCCAAAGAGACCCAGTACTTC
TRBJ2-7 . TRBV2 11 . CASREGREQYF TGTGCCAGCAGGGAGGGTCGGGAGCAGTACTTC
TRBJ2-1 . TRBV27 15 TRBD2 CASSLGTSGNGEQFF TGTGCCAGCAGTTTGGGGACTAGCGGGAACGGTGAGCAGTTCTTC
TRBJ2-7 few TRBV7-2 15 . CASSHPQQGSYEQYF TGTGCCAGCAGCCATCCTCAACAGGGTTCTTACGAGCAGTACTTC
TRBJ2-3 . TRBV2 16 TRBD1 CASSPGTGVATDTQYF TGTGCCAGCAGCCCCGGGACAGGGGTCGCGACAGATACGCAGTATTTT
TRBJ2-5 many TRBV15 15 . CATSRDPRGEETQYF TGTGCCACCAGCAGAGATCCCCGGGGTGAAGAGACCCAGTACTTC
TRBJ1-1 . TRBV4-1 13 . CASSRGQNTEAFF TGCGCCAGCAGCCGAGGACAGAACACTGAAGCTTTCTTT
TRBJ1-1 many TRBV20-1 14 . CSAPNQGRDTEAFF TGCAGTGCACCAAACCAGGGTAGGGACACTGAAGCTTTCTTT
TRBJ1-1 many TRBV28 14 . CASSSRDPNTEAFF TGTGCCAGCAGTTCCAGGGACCCGAACACTGAAGCTTTCTTT
TRBJ1-1 few TRBV2 13 . CASSKGQNTEAFF TGTGCCAGCAGTAAGGGACAGAACACTGAAGCTTTCTTT
TRBJ2-3 many TRBV4-1 15 . CASSQRGDGADTQYF TGCGCCAGCAGCCAAAGGGGGGATGGGGCAGATACGCAGTATTTT
TRBJ2-5 few TRBV7-2 13 . CASGPGSQETQYF TGTGCCAGCGGCCCGGGGAGCCAAGAGACCCAGTACTTC
TRBJ2-3 . TRBV6-2/TRBV6-3 13 . CACLDPDTDTQYF TGTGCCTGCTTGGATCCAGACACAGATACGCAGTATTTT
TRBJ2-7 many TRBV6-5 12 . CASSYPPPEQYF TGTGCCAGCAGTTACCCCCCTCCTGAGCAGTACTTC
TRBJ2-7 many TRBV20-1 12 . CSARANSYEQYF TGCAGTGCAAGGGCAAACTCCTACGAGCAGTACTTC
TRBJ1-1 . TRBV6-2/TRBV6-3 17 . CASSYAAGAFMNTEAFF TGTGCCAGCAGTTACGCAGCAGGGGCGTTCATGAACACTGAAGCTTTCTTT
TRBJ1-1 . TRBV27 16 . CASSPFAGRRNTEAFF TGTGCTAGCAGTCCGTTTGCGGGACGGAGGAACACTGAAGCTTTCTTT
TRBJ2-7 many TRBV27 14 TRBD1 CASSLGTGYYEQYF TGTGCCAGCAGTTTAGGGACAGGGTACTACGAGCAGTACTTC
TRBJ2-7 few TRBV28 16 TRBD1 CASSYDRGPSSYEQYF TGTGCCAGCAGCTATGACAGGGGGCCAAGCTCCTACGAGCAGTACTTC
TRBJ2-1 . TRBV20-1 13 . CSARDNQYNEQFF TGCAGTGCTAGAGATAATCAGTACAATGAGCAGTTCTTC
TRBJ2-2 . TRBV6-1 14 . CATSEKPETGELFF TGTGCCACCAGTGAGAAGCCGGAGACCGGGGAGCTGTTTTTT
TRBJ2-7 few TRBV4-2 15 . CASSQRAAGSYEQYF TGTGCCAGCAGCCAGAGGGCCGCCGGGAGCTACGAGCAGTACTTC
TRBJ2-2 . TRBV6-5 15 TRBD1 CASSLLRGPSGELFF TGTGCCAGCAGTTTACTCAGGGGGCCGTCCGGGGAGCTGTTTTTT
TRBJ2-3 . TRBV20-1 12 . CSAILGGVTQYF TGCAGTGCCATCTTGGGGGGAGTTACGCAGTATTTT
TRBJ2-3 . TRBV29-1 16 TRBD2 CSAYGGGRGTTDMQYF TGCAGCGCCTACGGTGGCGGGAGAGGCACCACAGATATGCAGTATTTT
TRBJ1-2 . TRBV11-2 16 TRBD1 CASSLDTRGLIWGYTF TGTGCCAGCAGCTTGGATACGAGGGGGCTGATCTGGGGCTACACCTTC
TRBJ2-1 . TRBV7-2 15 TRBD2 CASRLLAGVYNEQFF TGTGCCAGCAGACTACTAGCGGGGGTCTACAATGAGCAGTTCTTC
TRBJ1-1 many TRBV27 14 . CASSLAGANTEAFF TGTGCCAGCAGTTTAGCAGGGGCGAACACTGAAGCTTTCTTT
TRBJ2-1 many TRBV27 15 TRBD2 CASTSPSGRVGEQFF TGTGCCAGCACCTCCCCTAGCGGGAGGGTAGGTGAGCAGTTCTTC
TRBJ2-3 . TRBV2 16 . CASSLRLVPVYHTQYF TGTGCCAGCAGTCTTCGACTAGTTCCCGTTTACCATACGCAGTATTTT
TRBJ2-5 many TRBV7-9 11 . CASSPGETQYF TGTGCCAGCAGCCCTGGAGAGACCCAGTACTTC
TRBJ2-7 . TRBV7-2 15 . CASSRASTSYNEQYF TGTGCCAGCAGTCGCGCGAGTACTTCCTACAATGAGCAGTACTTC
TRBJ2-5 . TRBV2 13 . CASHRGAQETQYF TGTGCCAGCCACCGGGGGGCCCAAGAGACCCAGTACTTC
TRBJ2-4 . TRBV20-1 14 . CSARVRGQGNIQYF TGCAGTGCTAGAGTTCGGGGTCAGGGGAACATTCAGTACTTC
TRBJ1-4 many TRBV20-1 14 . CSARMAGDNEKLFF TGCAGTGCTAGAATGGCAGGGGATAATGAAAAACTGTTTTTT
TRBJ2-1 . TRBV6-9 15 . CASSYNGLSYNEQFF TGTGCCAGCAGTTATAACGGACTCTCCTACAATGAGCAGTTCTTC
TRBJ2-5 . TRBV18 13 . CASSPLGEETQYF TGTGCCAGCTCACCTCTAGGGGAAGAGACCCAGTACTTC